This T cell receptor (beta chain) emerged from a study of CD8+ T cells in alopecia areata. cDNA serving as the sequencing template came from extracted, reverse transcribed RNA. Produced via immunoSEQ multiplex PCR; TCRdb's table is partial and in-frame only. The repertoire has some 200,000 clones, around three fifths of them found once; the top ten carry roughly 13%. Germline assignment: CDR1 SNHLY and CDR2 FYNNEI. Trimming removed 4 bases from V and 2 bases from J, with 15 bases in between. The CDR3 covers 15 residues. Treatment in this sample: oral pan-JAK inhibitor, 5-10 mg twice daily. The J gene is TRBJ2-7, the V gene TRBV2; a possible D gene is TRBD2 (5 bases). This clonotype was obtained from a human donor with alopecia areata. The sequenced sample was CD8+ T cells sorted from blood, obtained at week 24, from a patient treated with tofacitinib. CDR3 sequence: CASSGLMDGTYEQYF. DNA of the CDR3: TGTGCCAGCAGTGGCCTTATGGACGGGACCTACGAGCAGTACTTC.